The sequence of this T cell receptor beta chain was determined in a study of beta chain features in type 1 diabetes. CDR3 length equals 15 residues. Study-wide results and caveats: Moderate but significant shortening of TCRB CDR3s was recorded in all four CD4+ subsets from Type 1 diabetes patients.

Since all of the isolated RNA was reverse transcribed, expressed TCRB transcripts were what got sequenced. The table came from immunoSEQ multiplex PCR; TCRdb's copy has only in-frame clones and leaves some out. The data hold 150,000 to 170,000 clones, with around a tenth observed a single time. Concerning this clone itself: Its antigen is unidentified.

Sequencing used central memory CD4+ T cells from blood. This clonotype was obtained from a man aged 30-40 years with type 1 diabetes. J is TRBJ2-4 and V is TRBV21-1; no DNA check was done on the table's D call, TRBD2. TRBV21-1 is marked as a pseudogene. CDR3 coding DNA: TGTGCCAGCAGCAAATCAGCGGGAGCCGGAAACATTCAGTACTTC. As protein: CASSKSAGAGNIQYF.